The present TCR beta chain was sequenced within a study of shared clonotypes between healthy human individuals. Study-wide context: Per donor, CD8 memory used one plate, CD8 naive used two, CD4 memory used three and CD4 naive used three.

For this clone: What it binds is not known. Other nucleotide sequences from this sample produce the same CDR3.

The germline V gene has CDR1 MNHNS and CDR2 SASEGT. The CDR3 is made up of 12 amino acids. V was cut by 6 bases and J by 2 bases, with 7 bases left in between. Study-wide findings and caveats: Sampling covered blood only; tissue repertoires likely differ.

Profiling relied on immunoSEQ multiplex PCR, and the TCRdb table lists in-frame clones only, not all of them. The sample has a few million clones, almost 96% seen once. Adult Caucasians living in Nashville, Tennessee made up all of the donors. J is TRBJ1-2 and V is TRBV6-1; D is unclear. Sequenced material: naive CD4+ T cells sorted from blood. The subset is: CD45RA+ positively selected. This receptor was obtained from a man aged 18 to 30 in good health. CDR3 residues: CASSALNYGYTF. DNA for the CDR3: TGTGCCAGCAGCGCACTAAACTATGGCTACACCTTC.